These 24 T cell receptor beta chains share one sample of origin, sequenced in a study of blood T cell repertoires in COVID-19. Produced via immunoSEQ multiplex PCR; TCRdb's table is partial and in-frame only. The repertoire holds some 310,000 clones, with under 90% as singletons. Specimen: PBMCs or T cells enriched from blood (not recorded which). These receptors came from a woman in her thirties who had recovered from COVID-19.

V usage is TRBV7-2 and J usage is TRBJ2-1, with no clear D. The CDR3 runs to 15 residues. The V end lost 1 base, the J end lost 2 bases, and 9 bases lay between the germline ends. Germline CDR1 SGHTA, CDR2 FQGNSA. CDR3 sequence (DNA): TGTGCCAGCAGCTTAGAGACACTTCCCTACAATGAGCAGTTCTTC. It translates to CASSLETLPYNEQFF.

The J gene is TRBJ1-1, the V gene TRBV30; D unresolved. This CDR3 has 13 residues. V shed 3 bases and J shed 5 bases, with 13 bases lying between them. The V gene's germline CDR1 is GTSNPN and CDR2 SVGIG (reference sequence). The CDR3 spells CAWSPGAGTEAFF. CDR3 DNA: TGTGCCTGGAGCCCGGGTGCGGGGACTGAAGCTTTCTTT.

CDR3 sequence (DNA): TGTGCCACCAGTGGCCGAGGGGGCGTTGGCTACACCTTC. It translates to CATSGRGGVGYTF. This rearrangement joins TRBV24-1 to TRBJ1-2; 7 bases line up with TRBD1. CDR3 length: 13 amino acids. Germline CDR1 is KGHDR and CDR2 is SFDVKD. J gave up 7 bases and V 5 bases, and 6 bases lay outside the gene matches.

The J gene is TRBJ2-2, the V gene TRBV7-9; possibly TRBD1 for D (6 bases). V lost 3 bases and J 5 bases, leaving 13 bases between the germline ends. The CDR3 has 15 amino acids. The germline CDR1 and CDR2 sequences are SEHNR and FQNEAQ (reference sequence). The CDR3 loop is CASSLKTGGTGELFF. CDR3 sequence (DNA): TGTGCCAGCAGCTTGAAGACAGGAGGAACCGGGGAGCTGTTTTTT.

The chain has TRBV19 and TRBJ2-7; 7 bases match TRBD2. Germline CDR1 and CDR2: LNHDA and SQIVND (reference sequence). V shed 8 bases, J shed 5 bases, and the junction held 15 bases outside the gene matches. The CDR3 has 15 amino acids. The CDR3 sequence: CASAGGGTRADEQYF. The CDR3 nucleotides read TGTGCCAGTGCTGGGGGGGGGACCAGGGCGGACGAGCAGTACTTC.

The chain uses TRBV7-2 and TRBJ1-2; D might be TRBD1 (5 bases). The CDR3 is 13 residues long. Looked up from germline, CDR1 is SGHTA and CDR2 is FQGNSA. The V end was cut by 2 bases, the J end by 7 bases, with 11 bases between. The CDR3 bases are TGTGCCAGCAGCTTATTGGGGCAAGGTGGCTACACCTTC. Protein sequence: CASSLLGQGGYTF.

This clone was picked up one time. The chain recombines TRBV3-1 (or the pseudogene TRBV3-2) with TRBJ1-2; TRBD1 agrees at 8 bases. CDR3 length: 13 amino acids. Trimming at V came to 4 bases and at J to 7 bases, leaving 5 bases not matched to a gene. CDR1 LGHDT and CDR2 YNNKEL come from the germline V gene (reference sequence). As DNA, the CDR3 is TGTGCCAGCAGCCTACAGGGACAGGTTGGCTACACCTTC. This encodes CASSLQGQVGYTF.

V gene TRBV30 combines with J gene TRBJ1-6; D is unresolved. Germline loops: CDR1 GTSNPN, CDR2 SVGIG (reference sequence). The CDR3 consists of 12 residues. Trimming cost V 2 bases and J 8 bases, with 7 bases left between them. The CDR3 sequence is CAWSPPHSPLHF. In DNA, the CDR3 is TGTGCCTGGAGTCCCCCTCATTCACCCCTCCACTTT.

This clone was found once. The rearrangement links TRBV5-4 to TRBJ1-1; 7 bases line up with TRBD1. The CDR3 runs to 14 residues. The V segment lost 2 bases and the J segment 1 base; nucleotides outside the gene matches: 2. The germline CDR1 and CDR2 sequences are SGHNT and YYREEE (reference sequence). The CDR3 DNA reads TGTGCCAGCAGCTTAACAGGGGCGAACACTGAAGCTTTCTTT. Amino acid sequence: CASSLTGANTEAFF.

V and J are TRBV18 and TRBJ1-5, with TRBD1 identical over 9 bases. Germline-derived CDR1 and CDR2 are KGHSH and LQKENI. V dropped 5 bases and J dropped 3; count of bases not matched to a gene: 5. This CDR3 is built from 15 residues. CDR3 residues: CASSAGQGFNQPQHF. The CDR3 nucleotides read TGTGCCAGCTCAGCGGGACAGGGATTCAATCAGCCCCAGCATTTT.

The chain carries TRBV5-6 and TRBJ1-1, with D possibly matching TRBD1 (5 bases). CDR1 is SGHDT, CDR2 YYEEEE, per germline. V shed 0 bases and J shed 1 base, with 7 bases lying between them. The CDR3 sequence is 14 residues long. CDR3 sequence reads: CASSLDRRNTEAFF. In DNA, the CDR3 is TGTGCCAGCAGCTTGGACAGGAGGAACACTGAAGCTTTCTTT. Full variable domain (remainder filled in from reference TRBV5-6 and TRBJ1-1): DAGVTQSPTHLIKTRGQQVTLRCSPKSGHDTVSWYQQALGQGPQFIFQYYEEEERQRGNFPDRFSGHQFPNYSSELNVNALLLGDSALYLCASSLDRRNTEAFFGQGTRLTVV.

Written as DNA, the CDR3 is TGTGCCAGCAGCTTGAGCGGACCCACAGATACGCAGTATTTT. Translating it yields CASSLSGPTDTQYF. The V gene is TRBV11-3, the J gene TRBJ2-3; possibly TRBD2 for D (5 bases). CDR3 length equals 14 residues. V was clipped by 3 bases and J by 2 bases, with 9 bases between them. Germline-derived CDR1 and CDR2 are SGHNT and YENEEA.

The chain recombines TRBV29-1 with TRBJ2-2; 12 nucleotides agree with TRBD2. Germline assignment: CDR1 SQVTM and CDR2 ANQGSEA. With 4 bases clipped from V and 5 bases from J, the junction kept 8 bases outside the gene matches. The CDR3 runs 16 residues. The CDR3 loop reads CSVAQLAGGGTGELFF. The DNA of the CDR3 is TGCAGCGTTGCCCAACTAGCGGGAGGAGGAACCGGGGAGCTGTTTTTT.

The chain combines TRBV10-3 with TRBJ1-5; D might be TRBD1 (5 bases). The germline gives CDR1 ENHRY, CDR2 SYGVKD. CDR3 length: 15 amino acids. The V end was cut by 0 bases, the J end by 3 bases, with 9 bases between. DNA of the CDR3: TGTGCCATCAGTGAGTCGCGGGACTACAATCAGCCCCAGCATTTT. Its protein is CAISESRDYNQPQHF.

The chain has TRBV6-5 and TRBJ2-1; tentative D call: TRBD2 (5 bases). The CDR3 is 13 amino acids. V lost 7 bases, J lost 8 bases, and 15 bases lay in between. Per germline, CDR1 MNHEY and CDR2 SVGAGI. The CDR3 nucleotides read TGTGCCAGCACCTTAACTAGTGAACATGAGCAGTTCTTC. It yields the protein CASTLTSEHEQFF.

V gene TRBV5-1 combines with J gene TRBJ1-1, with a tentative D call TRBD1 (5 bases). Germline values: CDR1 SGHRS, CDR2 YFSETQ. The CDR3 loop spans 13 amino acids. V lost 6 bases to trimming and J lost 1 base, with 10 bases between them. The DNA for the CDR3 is TGCGCCAGCACTATGGGGCAGAACACTGAAGCTTTCTTT. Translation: CASTMGQNTEAFF.

This CDR3 is CASSLGQGGNSPLHF. In DNA, the CDR3 is TGTGCCAGCAGCTTAGGGCAGGGGGGCAATTCACCCCTCCACTTT. The chain carries TRBV7-6 and TRBJ1-6; 7 bases align to TRBD1. The CDR3 runs to 15 residues. V gave up 1 base and J gave up 7 bases; unmatched junction bases: 4. CDR1 and CDR2 from the germline V gene are SGHVS and FNYEAQ.

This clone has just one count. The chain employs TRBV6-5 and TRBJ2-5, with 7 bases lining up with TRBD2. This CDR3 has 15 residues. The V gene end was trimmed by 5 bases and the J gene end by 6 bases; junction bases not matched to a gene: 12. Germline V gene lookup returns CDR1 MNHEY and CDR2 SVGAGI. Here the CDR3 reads CASSTHGASGQTQYF. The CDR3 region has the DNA TGTGCCAGCAGTACCCACGGAGCTAGCGGTCAGACCCAGTACTTC.

The CDR3 here is CASIPTGAHNEQFF. For the CDR3, the DNA is TGTGCCAGTATCCCCACGGGAGCCCACAATGAGCAGTTCTTC. This chain uses TRBV19 with TRBJ2-1, with a possible D match to TRBD2 (6 bases). The germline CDR1 and CDR2 sequences are LNHDA and SQIVND (reference sequence). V was trimmed by 7 bases and J by 5 bases, leaving 15 bases between them. The CDR3 contains 14 residues.

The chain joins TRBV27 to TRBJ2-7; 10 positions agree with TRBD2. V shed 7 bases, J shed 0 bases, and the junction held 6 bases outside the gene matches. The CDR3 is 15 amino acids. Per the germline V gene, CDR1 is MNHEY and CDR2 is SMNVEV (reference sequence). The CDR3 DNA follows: TGTGCCAGCACCTCACTAGCGGGACTCTCCTACGAGCAGTACTTC. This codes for CASTSLAGLSYEQYF.

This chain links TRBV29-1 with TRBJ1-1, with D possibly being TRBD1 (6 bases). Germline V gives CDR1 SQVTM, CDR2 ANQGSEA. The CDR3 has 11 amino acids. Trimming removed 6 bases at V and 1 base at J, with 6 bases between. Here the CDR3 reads CSVGANTEAFF. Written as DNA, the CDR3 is TGCAGCGTGGGGGCGAACACTGAAGCTTTCTTT.

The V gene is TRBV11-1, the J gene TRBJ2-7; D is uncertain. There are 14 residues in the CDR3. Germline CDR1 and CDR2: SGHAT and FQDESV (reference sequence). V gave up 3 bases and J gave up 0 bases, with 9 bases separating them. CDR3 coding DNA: TGTGCCAGCAGCTTGAACAGACACTCCTACGAGCAGTACTTC. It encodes CASSLNRHSYEQYF.

CDR3: CASSLTGTDNEKLFF. The CDR3 region has the DNA TGCGCCAGCAGCTTAACCGGGACTGACAATGAAAAACTGTTTTTT. This sequence joins TRBV5-1 and TRBJ1-4, with D perhaps TRBD1 (5 bases). From germline, CDR1 is SGHRS and CDR2 YFSETQ. This CDR3 is 15 amino acids long. The ends were cut back, 2 bases at V and 5 bases at J, with 13 bases in the middle.

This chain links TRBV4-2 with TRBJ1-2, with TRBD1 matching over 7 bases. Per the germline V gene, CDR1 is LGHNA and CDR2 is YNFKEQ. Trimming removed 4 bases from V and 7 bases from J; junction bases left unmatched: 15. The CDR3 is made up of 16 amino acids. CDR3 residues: CASSPDRDSPVVGYTF. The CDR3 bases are TGTGCCAGCAGCCCAGACCGGGACAGCCCCGTAGTTGGCTACACCTTC.